The TCR beta chain under discussion was sequenced for a study of blood T cell repertoires in COVID-19. The CDR3 sequence is 14 residues long. Between the trimmed V and J ends, which lost 4 bases and 5 bases, there was a span of 12 bases. Germline V gives CDR1 SGHNT, CDR2 YYREEE (reference sequence). Measured with immunoSEQ multiplex PCR; TCRdb has only the in-frame clones, and not every one. The table lists more than 250,000 clones, approximately 83% of them singletons. The receptor comes from a man aged 25-40 years who had recovered from COVID-19. Sequenced input: PBMCs or T cells enriched from blood (not recorded which). The chain carries TRBV5-4 and TRBJ2-2; D is possibly TRBD1 (6 bases). In nucleotides, the CDR3 is TGTGCCAGCAGCAACCTGCAGGGGACCGGGGAGCTGTTTTTT. Translation: CASSNLQGTGELFF.